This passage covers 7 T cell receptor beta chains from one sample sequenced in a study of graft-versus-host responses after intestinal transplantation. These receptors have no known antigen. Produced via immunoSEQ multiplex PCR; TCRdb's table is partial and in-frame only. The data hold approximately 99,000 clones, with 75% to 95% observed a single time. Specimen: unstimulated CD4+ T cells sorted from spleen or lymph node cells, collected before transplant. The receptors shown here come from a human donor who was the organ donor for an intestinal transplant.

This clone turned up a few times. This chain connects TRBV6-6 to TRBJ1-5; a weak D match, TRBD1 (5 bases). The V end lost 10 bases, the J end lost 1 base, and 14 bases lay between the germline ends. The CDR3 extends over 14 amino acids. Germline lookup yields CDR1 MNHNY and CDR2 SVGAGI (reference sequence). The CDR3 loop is CATHPGRSNQPQHF. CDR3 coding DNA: TGTGCCACCCACCCAGGGCGGAGCAATCAGCCCCAGCATTTT.

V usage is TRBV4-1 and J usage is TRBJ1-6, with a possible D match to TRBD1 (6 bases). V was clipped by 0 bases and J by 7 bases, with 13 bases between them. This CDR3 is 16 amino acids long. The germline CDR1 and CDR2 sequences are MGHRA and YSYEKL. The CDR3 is CASSQDRAGVNSPLHF. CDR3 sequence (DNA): TGCGCCAGCAGCCAAGATCGGGCAGGGGTGAATTCACCCCTCCACTTT.

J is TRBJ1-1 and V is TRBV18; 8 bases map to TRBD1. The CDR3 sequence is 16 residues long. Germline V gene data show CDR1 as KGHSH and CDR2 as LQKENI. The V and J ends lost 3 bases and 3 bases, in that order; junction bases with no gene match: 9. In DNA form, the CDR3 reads TGTGCCAGCTCACCCAGACAGGGGCGGGTGCACACTGAAGCTTTCTTT. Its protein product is CASSPRQGRVHTEAFF.

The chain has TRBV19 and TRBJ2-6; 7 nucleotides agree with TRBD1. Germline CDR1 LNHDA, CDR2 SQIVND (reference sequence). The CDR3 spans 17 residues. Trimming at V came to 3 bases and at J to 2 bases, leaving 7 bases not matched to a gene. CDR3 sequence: CASSMVPTGAGANVLTF. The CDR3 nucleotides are TGTGCCAGTAGTATGGTCCCAACAGGGGCTGGGGCCAACGTCCTGACTTTC.

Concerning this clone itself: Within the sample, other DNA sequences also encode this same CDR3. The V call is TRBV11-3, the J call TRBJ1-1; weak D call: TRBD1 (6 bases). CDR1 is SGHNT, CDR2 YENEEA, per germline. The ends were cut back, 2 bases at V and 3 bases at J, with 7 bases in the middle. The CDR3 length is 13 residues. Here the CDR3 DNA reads TGTGCCAGCAGCTTATACAGGGACACTGAAGCTTTCTTT. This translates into CASSLYRDTEAFF.

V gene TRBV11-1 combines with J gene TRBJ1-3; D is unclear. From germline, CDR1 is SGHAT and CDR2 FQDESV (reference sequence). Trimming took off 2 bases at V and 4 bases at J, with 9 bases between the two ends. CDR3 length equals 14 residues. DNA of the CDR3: TGTGCCAGCAGCTTACGGGATCTCGGAAACACCATATATTTT. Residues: CASSLRDLGNTIYF. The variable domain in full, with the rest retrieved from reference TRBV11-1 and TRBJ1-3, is EAEVAQSPRYKITEKSQAVAFWCDPISGHATLYWYRQILGQGPELLVQFQDESVVDDSQLPKDRFSAERLKGVDSTLKIQPAELGDSAMYLCASSLRDLGNTIYFGEGSWLTVV.

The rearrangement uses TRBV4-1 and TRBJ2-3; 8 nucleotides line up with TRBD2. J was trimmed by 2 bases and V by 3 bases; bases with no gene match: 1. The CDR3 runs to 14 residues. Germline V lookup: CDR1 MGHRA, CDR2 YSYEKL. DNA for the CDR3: TGCGCCAGCAGCCAGACTAGCGACACAGATACGCAGTATTTT. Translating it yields CASSQTSDTDTQYF.